Presented here are 16 T cell receptor beta chains from one specimen sequenced in a study of cytomegalovirus exposure and HLA in healthy donors. TCRdb's copy holds only in-frame clones and misses some; the assay was immunoSEQ multiplex PCR. The table records 150,000 to 200,000 clones, around nine tenths of them present only once. The sequenced material came from PBMCs. The receptor set was obtained from a man younger than 35 in good health and CMV-seropositive.

The V gene is TRBV19, the J gene TRBJ1-1; D not certain. Germline CDR1 and CDR2: LNHDA and SQIVND (reference sequence). The V and J ends lost 1 base and 1 base respectively, with 13 bases between them. This CDR3 comprises 16 residues. CDR3 protein: CASSIGFEEWNTEAFF. The CDR3 coding sequence is TGTGCCAGTAGTATAGGCTTTGAGGAGTGGAACACTGAAGCTTTCTTT.

The rearrangement joins TRBV7-3 to TRBJ2-3; 10 bases are a match to TRBD2. The CDR3 covers 14 residues. With 4 bases clipped from V and 6 bases from J, the junction kept 4 bases outside the gene matches. In germline, CDR1 is SGHTA, CDR2 FQGTGA. The CDR3 bases are TGTGCCAGCAGCTCTAGCGGGGGTCAGGATACGCAGTATTTT. As protein: CASSSSGGQDTQYF.

This clone was counted only a few times. The genes are TRBV2 and TRBJ2-7; weak D call: TRBD1 (6 bases). This CDR3 is built from 13 residues. Trimming took off 3 bases at V and 3 bases at J, with 9 bases between the two ends. Germline lookup yields CDR1 SNHLY and CDR2 FYNNEI. This CDR3 is CASSEDRHYEQYF. CDR3 in DNA: TGTGCCAGCAGTGAGGACAGACACTACGAGCAGTACTTC.

This clone was counted between two and nine times. The chain carries TRBV6-5 and TRBJ2-6; D gene uncertain. The V gene lost 5 bases and the J gene lost 0 bases, with 8 bases spanning the gap. There are 15 residues in the CDR3. Germline lookup yields CDR1 MNHEY and CDR2 SVGAGI. The CDR3 region is CASSPRYSGANVLTF. The CDR3 DNA follows: TGTGCCAGCAGTCCACGCTACTCTGGGGCCAACGTCCTGACTTTC.

This sequence joins TRBV7-3 and TRBJ1-2; 7 bases line up with TRBD1. Germline loops: CDR1 SGHTA, CDR2 FQGTGA. The CDR3 is 14 residues long. V was pared by 5 bases and J by 5 bases, with 8 bases of the junction left unmatched. CDR3 sequence (DNA): TGTGCCAGCAGCCGGGGCGGGACAGAGTATGGCTACACCTTC. This translates into CASSRGGTEYGYTF. The full variable domain, completed using reference TRBV7-3 and TRBJ1-2, is GAGVSQTPSNKVTEKGKYVELRCDPISGHTALYWYRQSLGQGPEFLIYFQGTGAADDSGLPNDRFFAVRPEGSVSTLKIQRTERGDSAVYLCASSRGGTEYGYTFGSGTRLTVV.

The chain carries TRBV7-9 and TRBJ1-1, with a possible D match to TRBD1 (5 bases). V lost 5 bases and J 1 base, leaving 17 bases between the germline ends. Germline CDR1 SEHNR, CDR2 FQNEAQ (reference sequence). The CDR3 has 16 amino acids. The CDR3 DNA reads as TGTGCCAGCAGCCCCCTGGTAGGGGTGGCGAACACTGAAGCTTTCTTT. Translation gives CASSPLVGVANTEAFF.

The V call is TRBV7-9, the J call TRBJ1-2, with 9 bases identical to TRBD1. Germline V CDR1 and CDR2: SEHNR, FQNEAQ (reference sequence). Trimming took 4 bases from V and 4 from J; bases not matched to a gene: 7. The CDR3 length is 15 residues. CDR3 nucleotides: TGTGCCAGCAGCTCGACCGGGACAGGGTCCTATGGCTACACCTTC. Its translation: CASSSTGTGSYGYTF.

The V and J genes are TRBV27 and TRBJ2-5; TRBD2 agrees at 8 bases. The CDR3 has 19 amino acids. Germline trimming cut 0 bases from V and 2 bases from J; bases unmatched to any gene: 14. Germline-derived CDR1 and CDR2 are MNHEY and SMNVEV (reference sequence). CDR3 residues: CASSLSPGMGAGEQETQYF. The CDR3 region has the DNA TGTGCCAGCAGTTTATCGCCGGGAATGGGAGCGGGAGAGCAAGAGACCCAGTACTTC.

The chain uses TRBV9 and TRBJ2-7, with TRBD2 as a possible D gene (6 bases). Germline CDR1 and CDR2: SGDLS and YYNGEE. This CDR3 has 15 residues. Trimming shortened V by 3 bases and J by 4 bases, and 17 bases separated the two germline ends. The CDR3 nucleotides are TGTGCCAGCAGCGCCCGGGACTCCCGAGGTTACGAGCAGTACTTC. It encodes CASSARDSRGYEQYF.

The V and J genes are TRBV6-6 and TRBJ2-2, with D unclear. With 6 bases removed from V and 6 bases from J, the gap between germline ends came to 11 bases. The CDR3 extends over 13 amino acids. The germline CDR1 and CDR2 sequences are MNHNY and SVGAGI (reference sequence). DNA for the CDR3: TGTGCCAGCAGCCTCAGGTTCGCCGGGGAGCTGTTTTTT. This gives the protein CASSLRFAGELFF.

This clone was counted a single time. The chain employs TRBV7-2 and TRBJ2-7; 11 bases line up with TRBD2. Trimming at V came to 4 bases and at J to 4 bases, leaving 6 bases not matched to a gene. This CDR3 region has 15 residues. Germline V gene data show CDR1 as SGHTA and CDR2 as FQGNSA. The CDR3 DNA is TGTGCCAGCAGCTCCGGGACTAGCGGCTATTACGAGCAGTACTTC. Its protein product is CASSSGTSGYYEQYF.

The chain joins TRBV19 to TRBJ2-7, with a possible D match to TRBD2 (5 bases). CDR3 length equals 16 residues. CDR1 LNHDA and CDR2 SQIVND come from the germline V gene (reference sequence). Trimming left V 5 bases short and J 4 bases short, with 21 bases between. The CDR3: CASSYRGPTAVYEQYF. The DNA for the CDR3 is TGTGCCAGTAGTTACCGGGGTCCTACGGCTGTATACGAGCAGTACTTC.

This chain uses TRBV27 with TRBJ1-1; 7 bases align to TRBD1. This CDR3 has 12 residues. V trimming: 6 bases; J trimming: 10 bases; junction bases outside the gene matches: 8. Germline V gene lookup returns CDR1 MNHEY and CDR2 SMNVEV (reference sequence). In nucleotides, the CDR3 is TGTGCCAGCAGCCGCGACAGGGTAGCAGCTTTCTTT. Its translation is CASSRDRVAAFF.

V and J are TRBV19 and TRBJ2-1; no clear D gene. The germline V gene has CDR1 LNHDA and CDR2 SQIVND (reference sequence). The CDR3 is 12 amino acids. Deletions cut 6 bases from V and 6 bases from J, with 9 bases between. CDR3 region: CASSPQLNEQFF. DNA of the CDR3: TGTGCCAGTAGCCCACAGCTCAATGAGCAGTTCTTC.

This clone showed up just once. The chain has TRBV5-8 and TRBJ2-2, with unresolved D. V was shortened by 2 bases and J by 5 bases, with 4 bases between the two germline ends. Germline CDR1 and CDR2: SGHTS and YDEGEE. The CDR3 totals 12 residues. Written as DNA, the CDR3 is TGTGCCAGCAGCTTTTATACCGGGGAGCTGTTTTTT. Translation gives CASSFYTGELFF.

This clone was recorded many times. The chain employs TRBV27 and TRBJ2-7; 11 positions agree with TRBD2. CDR1 is MNHEY and CDR2 is SMNVEV in the germline V gene (reference sequence). J lost 7 bases, V lost 10 bases, and 9 bases had no gene match. The CDR3 loop spans 13 amino acids. DNA for the CDR3: TGTGCCACTCCGCGACTAGCGGGACGGGAGCAGTACTTC. It encodes CATPRLAGREQYF.